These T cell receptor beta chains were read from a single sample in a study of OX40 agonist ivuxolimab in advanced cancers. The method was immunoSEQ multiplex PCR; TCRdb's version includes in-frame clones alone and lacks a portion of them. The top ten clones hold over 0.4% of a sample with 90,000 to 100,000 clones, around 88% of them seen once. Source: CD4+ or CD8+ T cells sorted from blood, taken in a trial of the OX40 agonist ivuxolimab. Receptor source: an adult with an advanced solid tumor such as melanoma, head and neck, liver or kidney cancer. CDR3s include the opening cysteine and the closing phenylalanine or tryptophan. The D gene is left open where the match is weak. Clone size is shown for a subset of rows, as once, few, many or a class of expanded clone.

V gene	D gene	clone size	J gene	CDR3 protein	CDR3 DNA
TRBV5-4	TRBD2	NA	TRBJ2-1	CASSSGLAGGFNSEQFF	TGTGCCAGCAGCTCGGGACTAGCGGGGGGGTTTAATTCAGAGCAGTTCTTC
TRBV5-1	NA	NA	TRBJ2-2	CASSLEFNTGELFF	TGCGCCAGCAGCTTGGAGTTTAACACCGGGGAGCTGTTTTTT
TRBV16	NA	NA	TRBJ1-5	CASSLRGGGNQPQHF	TGTGCCAGCAGCCTTCGGGGGGGTGGCAATCAGCCCCAGCATTTT
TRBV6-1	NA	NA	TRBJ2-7	CASSPGHFYEQYF	TGTGCCAGCAGTCCGGGACACTTCTACGAGCAGTACTTC
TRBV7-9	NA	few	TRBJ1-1	CASSSQENTEAFF	TGTGCCAGCAGTTCTCAGGAGAACACTGAAGCTTTCTTT
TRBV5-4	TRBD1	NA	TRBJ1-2	CASSLAWDRGNYGYTF	TGTGCCAGCAGCTTGGCCTGGGACAGGGGTAACTATGGCTACACCTTC
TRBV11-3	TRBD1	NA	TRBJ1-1	CASSSGGVTEAFF	TGTGCCAGCAGCTCAGGGGGAGTCACTGAAGCTTTCTTT
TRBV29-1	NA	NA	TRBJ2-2	CSVAYRVRGELFF	TGCAGCGTTGCTTACAGGGTTCGCGGGGAGCTGTTTTTT
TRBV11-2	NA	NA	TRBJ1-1	CASSFAPRNTEAFF	TGTGCCAGCAGCTTCGCCCCAAGGAACACTGAAGCTTTCTTT
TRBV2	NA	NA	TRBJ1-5	CASSAQGGAQPQHF	TGTGCCAGCAGTGCACAGGGAGGGGCTCAGCCCCAGCATTTT
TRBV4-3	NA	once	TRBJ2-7	CASSQEWGPYEQYF	TGCGCCAGCAGCCAAGAATGGGGACCTTACGAGCAGTACTTC
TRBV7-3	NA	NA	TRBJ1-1	CASSLTGQTEAFF	TGTGCCAGCAGCTTAACGGGGCAGACTGAAGCTTTCTTT
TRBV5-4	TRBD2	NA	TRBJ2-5	CASSLERTGGVTQYF	TGTGCCAGCAGCTTGGAGCGAACTGGGGGGGTGACCCAGTACTTC
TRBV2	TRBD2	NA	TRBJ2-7	CASSVGPGGVGEQYF	TGTGCCAGCAGTGTGGGTCCGGGGGGGGTAGGCGAGCAGTACTTC
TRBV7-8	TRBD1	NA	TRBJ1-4	CASTIKRQGFEKLFF	TGTGCCAGCACTATTAAGAGACAGGGTTTTGAAAAACTGTTTTTT
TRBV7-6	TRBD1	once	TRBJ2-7	CASSSPRGSSYEQYF	TGTGCCAGCAGCTCCCCCAGGGGGAGCTCCTACGAGCAGTACTTC
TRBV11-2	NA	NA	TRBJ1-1	CASRSSGDMNTEAFF	TGTGCCAGCAGGTCATCGGGAGACATGAACACTGAAGCTTTCTTT
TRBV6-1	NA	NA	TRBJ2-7	CASSEDPPPLNEQYF	TGTGCCAGCAGTGAAGACCCCCCCCCTCTCAACGAGCAGTACTTC
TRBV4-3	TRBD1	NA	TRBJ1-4	CASSQGGQGTNEKLFF	TGCGCCAGCAGCCAAGGAGGACAGGGGACTAATGAAAAACTGTTTTTT
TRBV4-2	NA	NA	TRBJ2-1	CASSQAGPGRNEQFF	TGTGCCAGCAGCCAGGCTGGGCCGGGGAGGAATGAGCAGTTCTTC
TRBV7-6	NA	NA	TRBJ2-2	CASSLERLENTGELFF	TGTGCCAGCAGCTTAGAGCGACTAGAGAACACCGGGGAGCTGTTTTTT
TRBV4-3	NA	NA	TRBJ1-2	CASSQDHPILLGYTF	TGCGCCAGCAGCCAAGATCATCCCATTCTTTTAGGCTACACCTTC
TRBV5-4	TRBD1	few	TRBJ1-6	CASSLSGTATSPLHF	TGTGCCAGCAGCTTAAGCGGGACAGCAACTTCACCCCTCCACTTT
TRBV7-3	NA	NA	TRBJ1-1	CASSPGPAGTEAFF	TGTGCCAGCAGCCCGGGACCCGCGGGGACTGAAGCTTTCTTT
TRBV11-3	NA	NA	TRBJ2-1	CASSQDGSSYNEQFF	TGTGCCAGCAGCCAAGACGGGAGCTCCTACAATGAGCAGTTCTTC
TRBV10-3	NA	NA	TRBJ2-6	CAISDAGTGANVLTF	TGTGCCATCAGTGACGCGGGGACTGGGGCCAACGTCCTGACTTTC
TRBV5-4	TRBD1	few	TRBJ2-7	CASSLRQGVVEQYF	TGTGCCAGCAGCTTGAGACAGGGTGTTGTGGAGCAGTACTTC
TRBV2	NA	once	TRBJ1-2	CASSATGKWLSGYTF	TGTGCCAGCAGTGCCACAGGGAAGTGGTTAAGCGGCTACACCTTC
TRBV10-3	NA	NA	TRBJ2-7	CAISASGTYEQYF	TGTGCCATCAGCGCCTCAGGGACCTACGAGCAGTACTTC
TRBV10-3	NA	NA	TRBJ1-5	CAISESDGALGTQHF	TGTGCCATCAGTGAGTCCGACGGGGCCCTTGGGACCCAGCATTTT
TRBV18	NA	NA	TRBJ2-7	CASSPLKYEQYF	TGTGCCAGCTCACCCCTGAAATACGAGCAGTACTTC
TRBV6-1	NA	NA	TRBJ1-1	CASTPRGGNTEAFF	TGTGCCAGCACTCCCCGGGGGGGGAACACTGAAGCTTTCTTT
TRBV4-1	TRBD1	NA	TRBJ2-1	CASSQVWTGGEQFF	TGCGCCAGCAGCCAAGTGTGGACAGGGGGTGAGCAGTTCTTC
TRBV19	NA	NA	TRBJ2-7	CASSIWGQGSSYEQYF	TGTGCCAGTAGTATATGGGGGCAGGGTAGCTCCTACGAGCAGTACTTC